This T cell receptor beta chain was recovered during a study of cytomegalovirus exposure and HLA in healthy donors. Study results and caveats: Upon later analysis, HLA-associated TCR beta chains proved more clonally expanded than other, equally common chains. The authors enumerated over 150 TCR beta chains as linked to cytomegalovirus.

This clone appeared a few times. What it binds is unknown. Researchers ran the PCR with 60 Vbeta and 13 Jbeta primers. Some clones are missing from TCRdb's copy, which holds only in-frame ones; the method was immunoSEQ multiplex PCR. Of approximately 160,000 clones listed, roughly three quarters are singletons. The sequence was obtained from a male donor in good health and CMV-seropositive. Sequenced sample: PBMCs.

CDR3 in DNA: TGTGCCAGCAGCTCCCCTAGAACAGGGTATGACACTGAAGCTTTCTTT. It is translated as CASSSPRTGYDTEAFF. The J gene is TRBJ1-1, the V gene TRBV11-2; TRBD1 is a possible D gene (6 bases). The ends were cut back, 4 bases at V and 3 bases at J, with 18 bases in the middle. Germline values: CDR1 SGHAT, CDR2 FQNNGV. CDR3 length: 16 amino acids.